These T cell receptor beta chains were read from a single sample in a study of blood T cell repertoires in COVID-19. Clones were read by immunoSEQ multiplex PCR, and TCRdb kept only the in-frame ones, dropping some. The data hold roughly 200,000 clones, with roughly 92% observed a single time. Source material: peripheral blood. The receptors shown here come from a man aged 25-45 years with COVID-19, enrolled during active disease. The CDR3 runs from the conserved cysteine through the conserved F or W. D genes are given only for firm matches. The listing skips clone size in some rows; elsewhere it reads once, few, many or a size class.

>TRBJ2-3|TRBV3-1/TRBV3-2|NA|TRBD2
TGTGCCAGCAGCCGCGGGGGGCGTGTCGGAGATACGCAGTATTTT
CASSRGGRVGDTQYF
>TRBJ2-5|TRBV5-4|NA|NA
TGTGCCAGCAGCCCCGGGATCCAAGAGACCCAGTACTTC
CASSPGIQETQYF
>TRBJ1-1|TRBV3-1/TRBV3-2|few|NA
TGTGCCAGCAGGCAAGGGGCAGGGGTAAACACTGAAGCTTTCTTT
CASRQGAGVNTEAFF
>TRBJ2-3|TRBV3-1/TRBV3-2|NA|NA
TGTGCCAGCAGCGAGATTAGCGGTATCACAGATACGCAGTATTTT
CASSEISGITDTQYF
>TRBJ2-5|TRBV27|NA|TRBD1
TGTGCCAGCAGTGTGACAGGGGGCTTTAGAAAAGAGACCCAGTACTTC
CASSVTGGFRKETQYF
>TRBJ1-5|TRBV19|NA|NA
TGTGCCAGTACCGGACAGATCCATAGCAATCAGCCCCAGCATTTT
CASTGQIHSNQPQHF
>TRBJ2-3|TRBV20-1|NA|TRBD2
TGCAGTGCTAGTTCCTTCGGGACTAGCGGGGGGCCTACCACTAGCACAGATACGCAGTATTTT
CSASSFGTSGGPTTSTDTQYF
>TRBJ1-6|TRBV6-6|NA|NA
TGTGCCAGCAATGGTCCAGGTGTAAATTCACCCCTCCACTTT
CASNGPGVNSPLHF
>TRBJ1-1|TRBV5-4|NA|NA
TGTGCCAGCAGCTTCGTAGAGGCGGCAGGGGAAGCTTTCTTT
CASSFVEAAGEAFF
>TRBJ1-1|TRBV12-3/TRBV12-4|NA|NA
TGTGCCAGCAGGCTAATGAACACTGAAGCTTTCTTT
CASRLMNTEAFF
>TRBJ1-1|TRBV7-2|NA|NA
TGTGCCAGCAGCTTACAGGGGCTGAACACTGAAGCTTTCTTT
CASSLQGLNTEAFF
>TRBJ1-4|TRBV28|NA|NA
TGTGCCAGCAGTTTTACGGGGGGTGAAAAACTGTTTTTT
CASSFTGGEKLFF
>TRBJ1-6|TRBV7-9|NA|TRBD1
TGTGCCAGCAGCTTAGTTAGGTTATTGAAACAGGGGGATAATTCACCCCTCCACTTT
CASSLVRLLKQGDNSPLHF
>TRBJ2-1|TRBV11-2|NA|TRBD1
TGTGCCAGCAGCTCAAGTTCGGGACAGGTCTACAATGAGCAGTTCTTC
CASSSSSGQVYNEQFF
>TRBJ2-3|TRBV7-9|NA|TRBD2
TGTGCCAGCAGCTGGACTAGCGGGGGAGCAGATACGCAGTATTTT
CASSWTSGGADTQYF
>TRBJ1-5|TRBV9|NA|TRBD1
TGTGCCAGCAGCTCCTCGGACAGGGGTCAGCCCCAGCATTTT
CASSSSDRGQPQHF
>TRBJ1-6|TRBV6-4|NA|TRBD1
TGTGCCAGTCCACCCCAGGACAGGCGCTCCTATAATTCACCCCTCCACTTT
CASPPQDRRSYNSPLHF
>TRBJ2-1|TRBV9|NA|TRBD1
TGTGCCAGCAGCGTAATCGACGGGACAGCGGAGTTCTTC
CASSVIDGTAEFF
>TRBJ1-2|TRBV5-1|NA|TRBD1
TGCGCCAGCAGCTTCCTAAGGGGGCTCGGGGGAGGCTACACCTTC
CASSFLRGLGGGYTF
>TRBJ2-3|TRBV7-3|NA|NA
TGTGCCAGCAGCTCGTCAGGGCCAGATACGCAGTATTTT
CASSSSGPDTQYF
>TRBJ2-1|TRBV5-1|NA|NA
TGCGCCAGCAGCTCCAGACTAGACAGCTCCTACAATGAGCAGTTCTTC
CASSSRLDSSYNEQFF
>TRBJ2-2|TRBV5-1|NA|NA
TGCGCCAGCAGCTTTCCGGTTAGTGCCACCGGGGAGCTGTTTTTT
CASSFPVSATGELFF
>TRBJ2-1|TRBV7-2|NA|TRBD2
TGTGCCAGCAGCCCCAGGGGTGGGCTAGCGGGGAATAATGAGCAGTTCTTC
CASSPRGGLAGNNEQFF
>TRBJ1-2|TRBV5-1|NA|NA
TGCGCCAGCAGCTTGGGACAGGTAGATGGCTGGACCTTC
CASSLGQVDGWTF
>TRBJ1-1|TRBV5-1|NA|NA
TGCGCCAGCAGCTTAGGACAAAGCACTGAAGCTTTCTTT
CASSLGQSTEAFF
>TRBJ1-2|TRBV2|NA|TRBD1
TGTGCCAGCAGTGAAGCGCGTGGCAGGGGGCTTGGCTACACCTTC
CASSEARGRGLGYTF
>TRBJ2-5|TRBV4-2|NA|NA
TGTGCCAGCAGCCGCGGGCAGGGAGGTGAGACCCAGTACTTC
CASSRGQGGETQYF